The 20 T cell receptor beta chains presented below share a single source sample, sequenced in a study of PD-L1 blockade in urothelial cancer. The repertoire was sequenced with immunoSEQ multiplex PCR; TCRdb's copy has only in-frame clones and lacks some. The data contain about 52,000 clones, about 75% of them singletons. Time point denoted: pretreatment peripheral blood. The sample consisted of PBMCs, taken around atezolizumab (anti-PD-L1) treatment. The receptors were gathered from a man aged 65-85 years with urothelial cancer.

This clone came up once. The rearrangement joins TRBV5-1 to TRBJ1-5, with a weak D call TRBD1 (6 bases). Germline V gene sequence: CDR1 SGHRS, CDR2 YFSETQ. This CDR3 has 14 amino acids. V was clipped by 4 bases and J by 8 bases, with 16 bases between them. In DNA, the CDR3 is TGCGCCAGCAGCCCTGGGGGGGCGAGGGAGCCCCAGCATTTT. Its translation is CASSPGGAREPQHF.

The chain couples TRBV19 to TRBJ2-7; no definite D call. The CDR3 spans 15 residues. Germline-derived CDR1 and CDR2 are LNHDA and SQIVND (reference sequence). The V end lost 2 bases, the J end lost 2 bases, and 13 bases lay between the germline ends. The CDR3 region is CASSIRPGTPYEQYF. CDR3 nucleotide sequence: TGTGCCAGTAGTATACGCCCAGGAACCCCCTACGAGCAGTACTTC. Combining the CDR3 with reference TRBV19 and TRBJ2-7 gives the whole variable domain DGGITQSPKYLFRKEGQNVTLSCEQNLNHDAMYWYRQDPGQGLRLIYYSQIVNDFQKGDIAEGYSVSREKKESFPLTVTSAQKNPTAFYLCASSIRPGTPYEQYFGPGTRLTVT.

The CDR3 region is CSAQGRYEQYF. The DNA of the CDR3 is TGCAGTGCTCAAGGGAGGTACGAGCAGTACTTC. V is TRBV20-1 and J is TRBJ2-7; tentatively, D is TRBD2 (6 bases). V lost 5 bases to trimming and J lost 4 bases, with 9 bases between them. From germline, CDR1 is DFQATT and CDR2 SNEGSKA (reference sequence). The CDR3 contains 11 residues.

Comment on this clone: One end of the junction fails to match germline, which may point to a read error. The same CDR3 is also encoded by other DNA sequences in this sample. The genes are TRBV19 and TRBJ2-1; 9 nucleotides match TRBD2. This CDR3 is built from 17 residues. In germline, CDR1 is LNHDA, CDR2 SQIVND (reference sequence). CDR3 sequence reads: CASSMSGRRASYNEQFF. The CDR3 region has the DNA TGTGCCAGTAGTATGAGCGGGAGGAGGGCCTCCTACAATGAACAGTTCTTC. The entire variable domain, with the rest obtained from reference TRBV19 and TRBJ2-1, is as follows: DGGITQSPKYLFRKEGQNVTLSCEQNLNHDAMYWYRQDPGQGLRLIYYSQIVNDFQKGDIAEGYSVSREKKESFPLTVTSAQKNPTAFYLCASSMSGRRASYNEQFFGPGTRLTVL.

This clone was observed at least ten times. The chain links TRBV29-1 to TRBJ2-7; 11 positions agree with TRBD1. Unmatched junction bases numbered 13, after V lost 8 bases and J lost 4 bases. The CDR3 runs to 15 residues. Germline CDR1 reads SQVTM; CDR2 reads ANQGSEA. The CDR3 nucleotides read TGCAGCACAGTTGAGTCGGGACAGGGGGGTTACGAGCAGTACTTC. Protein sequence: CSTVESGQGGYEQYF.

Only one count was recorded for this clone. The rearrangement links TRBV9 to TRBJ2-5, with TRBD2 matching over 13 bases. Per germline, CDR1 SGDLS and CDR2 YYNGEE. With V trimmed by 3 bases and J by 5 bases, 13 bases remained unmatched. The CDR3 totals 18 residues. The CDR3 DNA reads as TGTGCCAGCAGCGCAGGAGGACTAGCGGGGGCCCTGGCGGAGACCCAGTACTTC. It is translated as CASSAGGLAGALAETQYF. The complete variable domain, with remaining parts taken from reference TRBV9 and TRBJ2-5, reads DSGVTQTPKHLITATGQRVTLRCSPRSGDLSVYWYQQSLDQGLQFLIQYYNGEERAKGNILERFSAQQFPDLHSELNLSSLELGDSALYFCASSAGGLAGALAETQYFGPGTRLLVL.

DNA for the CDR3: TGTGCCAGCAGTACGCAGGCAGGGGCTAATGAAAAACTGTTTTTT. Residues: CASSTQAGANEKLFF. The V and J genes are TRBV28 and TRBJ1-4; D is perhaps TRBD1 (6 bases). This CDR3 spans 15 amino acids. Looked up from germline, CDR1 is MDHEN and CDR2 is SYDVKM. Deletions cut 5 bases from V and 3 bases from J, with 13 bases between.

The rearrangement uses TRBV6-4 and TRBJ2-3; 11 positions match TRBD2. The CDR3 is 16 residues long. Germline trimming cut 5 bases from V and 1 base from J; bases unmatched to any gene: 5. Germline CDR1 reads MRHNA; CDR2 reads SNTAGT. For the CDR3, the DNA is TGTGCCAGCAGTCCAACTAGCGGGGGTGGCACAGATACGCAGTATTTT. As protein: CASSPTSGGGTDTQYF.

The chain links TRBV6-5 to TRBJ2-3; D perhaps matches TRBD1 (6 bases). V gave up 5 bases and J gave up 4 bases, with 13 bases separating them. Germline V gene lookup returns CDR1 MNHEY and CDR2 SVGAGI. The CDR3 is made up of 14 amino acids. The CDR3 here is CASSKRQAADTQYF. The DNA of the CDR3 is TGTGCCAGCAGTAAACGACAGGCCGCAGATACGCAGTATTTT.

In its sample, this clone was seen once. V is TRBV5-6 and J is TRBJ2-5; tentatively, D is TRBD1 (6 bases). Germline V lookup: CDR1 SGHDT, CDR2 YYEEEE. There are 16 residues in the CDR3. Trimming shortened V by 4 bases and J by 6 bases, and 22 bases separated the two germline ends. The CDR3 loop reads CASSLYSGDPMKTQYF. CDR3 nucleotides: TGTGCCAGCAGCCTCTACTCAGGGGACCCAATGAAGACCCAGTACTTC.

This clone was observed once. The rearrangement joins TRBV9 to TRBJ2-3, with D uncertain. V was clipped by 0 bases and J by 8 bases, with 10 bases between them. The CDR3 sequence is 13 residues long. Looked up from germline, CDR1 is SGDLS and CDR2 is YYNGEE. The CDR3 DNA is TGTGCCAGCAGCGTAGCTCCTATTTCTACGCAGTATTTT. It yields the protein CASSVAPISTQYF.

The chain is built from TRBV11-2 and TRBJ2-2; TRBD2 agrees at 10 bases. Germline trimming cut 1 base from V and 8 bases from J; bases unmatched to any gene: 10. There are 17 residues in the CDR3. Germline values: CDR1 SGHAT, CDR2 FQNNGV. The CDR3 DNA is TGTGCCAGCAGCTTAGTGTTCGGTCTAGCGGGAGCGGGGGAGCTGTTTTTT. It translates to CASSLVFGLAGAGELFF.

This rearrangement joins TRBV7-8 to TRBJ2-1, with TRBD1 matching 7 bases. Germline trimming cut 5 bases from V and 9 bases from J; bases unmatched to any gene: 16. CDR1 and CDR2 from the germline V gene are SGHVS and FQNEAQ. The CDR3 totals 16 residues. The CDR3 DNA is TGTGCCAGCAGCCCGCGAGGGGGCCAGTCCACGGGTGAGCAGTTCTTC. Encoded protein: CASSPRGGQSTGEQFF.

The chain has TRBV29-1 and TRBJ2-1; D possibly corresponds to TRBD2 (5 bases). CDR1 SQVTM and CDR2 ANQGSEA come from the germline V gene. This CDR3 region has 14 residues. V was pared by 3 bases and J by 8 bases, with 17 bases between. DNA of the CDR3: TGCAGCGTTGATCGCGACTACGCGGGCGATGAGCAGTTCTTC. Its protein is CSVDRDYAGDEQFF.

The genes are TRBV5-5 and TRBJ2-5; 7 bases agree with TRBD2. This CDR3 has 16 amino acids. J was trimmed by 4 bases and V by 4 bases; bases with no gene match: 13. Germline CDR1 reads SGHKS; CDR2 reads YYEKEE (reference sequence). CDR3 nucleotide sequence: TGTGCCAGCAGCCTACTGACTAGCCCAAGGGGAGAGACCCAGTACTTC. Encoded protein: CASSLLTSPRGETQYF. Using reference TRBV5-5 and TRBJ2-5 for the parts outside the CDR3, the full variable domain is DAGVTQSPTHLIKTRGQQVTLRCSPISGHKSVSWYQQVLGQGPQFIFQYYEKEERGRGNFPDRFSARQFPNYSSELNVNALLLGDSALYLCASSLLTSPRGETQYFGPGTRLLVL.

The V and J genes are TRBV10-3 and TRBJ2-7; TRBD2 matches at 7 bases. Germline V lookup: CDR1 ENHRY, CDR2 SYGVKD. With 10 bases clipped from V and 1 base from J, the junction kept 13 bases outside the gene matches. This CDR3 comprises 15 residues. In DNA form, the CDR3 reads TGTGCCACCGAGGAGGGGAGGGGCACTTCCTACGAGCAGTACTTC. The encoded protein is CATEEGRGTSYEQYF.

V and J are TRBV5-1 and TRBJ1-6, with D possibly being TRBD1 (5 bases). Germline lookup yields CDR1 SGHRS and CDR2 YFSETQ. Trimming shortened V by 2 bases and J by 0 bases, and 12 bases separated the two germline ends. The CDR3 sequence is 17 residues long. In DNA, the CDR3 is TGCGCCAGCAGCTTAGGCGGGGGGAGCTCCTATAATTCACCCCTCCACTTT. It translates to CASSLGGGSSYNSPLHF.

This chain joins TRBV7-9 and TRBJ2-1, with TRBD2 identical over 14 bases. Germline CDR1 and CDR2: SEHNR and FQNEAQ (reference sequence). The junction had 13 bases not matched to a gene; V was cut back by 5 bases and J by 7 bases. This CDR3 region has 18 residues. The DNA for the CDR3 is TGTGCCAGCAGCCCCCCCCCGCGACTAGCGGGGGGGAAAAATGAGCAGTTCTTC. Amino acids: CASSPPPRLAGGKNEQFF.

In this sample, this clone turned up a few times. As DNA, the CDR3 is TGTGCCAGCAGTCGGCATCAGACTAGGGAGACCCAGTACTTC. Translation gives CASSRHQTRETQYF. The gene calls are TRBV28 and TRBJ2-5, with D possibly TRBD2 on 6 matching bases. The CDR3 runs 14 residues. Between the trimmed V and J ends, which lost 5 bases and 5 bases, there was a span of 15 bases. Looked up from germline, CDR1 is MDHEN and CDR2 is SYDVKM.

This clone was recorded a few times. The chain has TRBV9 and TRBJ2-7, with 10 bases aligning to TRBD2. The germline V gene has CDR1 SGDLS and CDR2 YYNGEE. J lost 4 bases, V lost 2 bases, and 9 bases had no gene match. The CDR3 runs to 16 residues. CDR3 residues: CASSVASGSLSYEQYF. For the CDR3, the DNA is TGTGCCAGCAGCGTGGCTAGCGGGAGCCTCTCATACGAGCAGTACTTC.